This record looks at one T cell receptor (beta chain) sequence and its context. The antigen is not known. The entry originates in a study of cytomegalovirus exposure and HLA in healthy donors. Overall study results and limits: Cytomegalovirus status, reportedly, was diagnosed with high specificity and sensitivity by the classifier.

PCR employed 60 Vbeta and 13 Jbeta primers. Original handling: About 10 million shared chains were among about 80 million unique TCR beta chains counted in a later analysis. Profiled with immunoSEQ multiplex PCR; TCRdb holds only in-frame clones, not every one. From that table come the V and J calls and clone size; the DNA was used to work out D and trimming. The sample holds approximately 120,000 clones. The germline CDR1 and CDR2 sequences are SGDLS and YYNGEE. Trimming cost V 4 bases and J 1 base; bases outside gene matches: 9. CDR3 length: 17 residues. The rearrangement joins TRBV9 to TRBJ2-2, with TRBD2 identical over 8 bases. This clonotype was obtained from a man aged 35 to 55 in good health and CMV-seronegative. Sequencing input: PBMCs. DNA for the CDR3: TGTGCCAGCAGCCCTCGGGGGGGGGTCGGGAACACCGGGGAGCTGTTTTTT. Amino acid sequence: CASSPRGGVGNTGELFF.